One sample yielded the 18 T cell receptor beta chains listed below, sequenced in a study of OX40 agonist ivuxolimab in advanced cancers. Repertoires were generated with immunoSEQ multiplex PCR, while TCRdb's copy carries only in-frame clones and drops some. The sample has around 68,000 clones, over 75% seen once. Sample: CD4+ or CD8+ T cells sorted from blood, taken in a trial of the OX40 agonist ivuxolimab. The receptors shown here come from an adult with an advanced solid tumor such as melanoma, head and neck, liver or kidney cancer.

The V and J genes are TRBV5-6 and TRBJ1-2; no firm D call. V shed 4 bases and J shed 8 bases, with 9 bases lying between them. The CDR3 loop spans 11 amino acids. CDR1 is SGHDT and CDR2 is YYEEEE in the germline V gene. The CDR3 is CASSHRVGYTF. In nucleotides, the CDR3 is TGTGCCAGCAGCCATAGGGTCGGCTACACCTTC.

V and J are TRBV9 and TRBJ2-7; the D is unclear. The CDR3 is 12 residues long. Germline loops: CDR1 SGDLS, CDR2 YYNGEE. V lost 4 bases and J 6 bases, leaving 11 bases between the germline ends. In nucleotides, the CDR3 is TGTGCCAGCAGCCCCCAGCTAGGCGAGCAGTACTTC. Translating it yields CASSPQLGEQYF.

The chain recombines TRBV7-3 with TRBJ2-1; D may be TRBD2 (5 bases). The V end lost 5 bases, the J end lost 7 bases, and 12 bases lay between the germline ends. The germline V gene has CDR1 SGHTA and CDR2 FQGTGA. This CDR3 has 13 amino acids. The CDR3 loop reads CASSLTSSNEQFF. The DNA for the CDR3 is TGTGCCAGCAGCCTTACTAGTTCGAATGAGCAGTTCTTC.

V and J are TRBV14 and TRBJ2-1; D might be TRBD1 or TRBD2, each matching 5 bases. From germline, CDR1 is SGHDN and CDR2 FVKESK. The CDR3 consists of 15 residues. V was pared by 0 bases and J by 6 bases, with 12 bases between. The CDR3 sequence is CASSQDLGRLNEQFF. The CDR3 nucleotides are TGTGCCAGCAGCCAAGATCTGGGACGCCTCAATGAGCAGTTCTTC.

The gene calls are TRBV10-3 and TRBJ2-1, with TRBD1 matching 8 bases. The length of the CDR3 is 13 residues. V was pared by 4 bases and J by 8 bases, with 4 bases of the junction left unmatched. CDR1 is ENHRY, CDR2 SYGVKD, per germline. Here the CDR3 DNA reads TGTGCCATCAGTGTTGACAGGGGTGATGAGCAGTTCTTC. Translated: CAISVDRGDEQFF.

The rearrangement uses TRBV27 and TRBJ1-6; no clear D gene. This CDR3 comprises 17 residues. CDR1 and CDR2 from the germline V gene are MNHEY and SMNVEV (reference sequence). The V end lost 2 bases, the J end lost 0 bases, and 11 bases lay between the germline ends. CDR3 protein: CASSLERSSSYNSPLHF. The CDR3 DNA reads TGTGCCAGCAGTTTAGAACGGTCAAGCTCCTATAATTCACCCCTCCACTTT.

The chain carries TRBV30 and TRBJ1-1; TRBD1 is a possible D gene (6 bases). Germline CDR1 and CDR2: GTSNPN and SVGIG (reference sequence). CDR3 length: 14 amino acids. V lost 2 bases to trimming and J lost 5 bases, with 15 bases between them. Here the CDR3 DNA reads TGTGCCTGGAGTCCACAGGGAAGTTGGACTGAAGCTTTCTTT. It translates to CAWSPQGSWTEAFF.

This chain joins TRBV4-2 and TRBJ2-7, with TRBD2 matching 11 bases. The CDR3 runs to 15 residues. The germline CDR1 and CDR2 sequences are LGHNA and YNFKEQ. V lost 1 base to trimming and J lost 3 bases; unmatched junction nucleotides: 2. Here the CDR3 DNA reads TGTGCCAGCAGCCAAGCTCTAGCGGGGGGCTACGAGCAGTACTTC. Translating it yields CASSQALAGGYEQYF.

The V gene is TRBV5-4, the J gene TRBJ2-3; no reliable D call. Germline assignment: CDR1 SGHNT and CDR2 YYREEE (reference sequence). The CDR3 is made up of 12 amino acids. V lost 3 bases and J lost 4, with 6 bases in between. As DNA, the CDR3 is TGTGCCAGCAGCTCGAGGCCAGATACGCAGTATTTT. This sequence encodes CASSSRPDTQYF.

The chain recombines TRBV7-9 with TRBJ2-3, with 9 bases that match TRBD1. Germline V gene sequence: CDR1 SEHNR, CDR2 FQNEAQ (reference sequence). The CDR3 length is 15 residues. J lost 1 base, V lost 5 bases, and 4 bases had no gene match. In DNA form, the CDR3 reads TGTGCCAGCAGCCCCGGGACAGGGCGCACAGATACGCAGTATTTT. This encodes CASSPGTGRTDTQYF.

The chain joins TRBV19 to TRBJ2-1, with 10 positions matching TRBD1. Trimming removed 8 bases from V and 7 bases from J; junction bases left unmatched: 5. CDR1 and CDR2 from the germline V gene are LNHDA and SQIVND (reference sequence). The CDR3 sequence is 13 residues long. The CDR3 sequence: CASSGTGENEQFF. CDR3 nucleotides: TGTGCCAGTTCCGGGACAGGGGAAAATGAGCAGTTCTTC.

A single count supports this clone. This rearrangement joins TRBV10-3 to TRBJ2-7; unclear D gene. CDR1 ENHRY and CDR2 SYGVKD come from the germline V gene. V lost 1 base, J lost 4 bases, and 8 bases lay in between. This CDR3 contains 13 residues. CDR3 protein: CAISEWAEYEQYF. In DNA form, the CDR3 reads TGTGCCATCAGTGAGTGGGCAGAGTACGAGCAGTACTTC.

The J gene is TRBJ2-7, the V gene TRBV5-1, with 9 nucleotides matching TRBD1. The length of the CDR3 is 18 residues. Germline lookup yields CDR1 SGHRS and CDR2 YFSETQ. Trimming cost V 0 bases and J 4 bases; bases outside gene matches: 14. CDR3 region: CASSLVVRSGTGSYEQYF. The CDR3 DNA reads as TGCGCCAGCAGCTTGGTAGTTAGGTCGGGGACAGGGTCTTACGAGCAGTACTTC.

A note on this clone: Other DNA sequences in this sample translate to the same CDR3. The CDR3: CAVGGLNQPQHF. As DNA, the CDR3 is TGTGCCGTAGGCGGACTCAATCAGCCCCAGCATTTT. V gene TRBV7-2 combines with J gene TRBJ1-5; D uncertain. Germline CDR1 SGHTA, CDR2 FQGNSA. Trimming took 11 bases from V and 3 from J, leaving 11 bases between them. This CDR3 spans 12 amino acids.

V gene TRBV7-9 combines with J gene TRBJ2-3; 10 bases line up with TRBD2. Germline CDR1 reads SEHNR; CDR2 reads FQNEAQ (reference sequence). J lost 5 bases, V lost 2 bases, and 13 bases had no gene match. This CDR3 has 18 amino acids. In DNA, the CDR3 is TGTGCCAGCAGCTTAATCCGGGCTAGCGGGGGATATAGAGATACGCAGTATTTT. Residues: CASSLIRASGGYRDTQYF.

This rearrangement joins TRBV7-6 to TRBJ1-4; D unclear. V lost 2 bases to trimming and J lost 3 bases, with 10 bases between them. This CDR3 is 15 amino acids long. Germline V gene sequence: CDR1 SGHVS, CDR2 FNYEAQ. CDR3 sequence (DNA): TGTGCCAGCAGCTTAACCAATGGAGCTAATGAAAAACTGTTTTTT. It codes for CASSLTNGANEKLFF. The entire variable domain, with the rest obtained from reference TRBV7-6 and TRBJ1-4, is as follows: GAGVSQSPRYKVTKRGQDVALRCDPISGHVSLYWYRQALGQGPEFLTYFNYEAQQDKSGLPNDRFSAERPEGSISTLTIQRTEQRDSAMYRCASSLTNGANEKLFFGSGTQLSVL.

This clone was seen once. The chain uses TRBV18 and TRBJ2-5; D unclear. Trimming stripped 5 bases from V and 5 bases from J, with 9 bases between. The CDR3 consists of 12 residues. The V gene's germline CDR1 is KGHSH and CDR2 LQKENI. CDR3 nucleotides: TGTGCCAGCTCAGGAAGTAGCGAGACCCAGTACTTC. It is translated as CASSGSSETQYF.

The chain uses TRBV6-5 and TRBJ2-2, with 8 bases matching TRBD2. J lost 7 bases, V lost 0 bases, and 7 bases had no gene match. The CDR3 runs 16 residues. Germline V gene data show CDR1 as MNHEY and CDR2 as SVGAGI. The CDR3 spells CASSYSPGRASGELFF. The CDR3 coding sequence is TGTGCCAGCAGTTACTCGCCCGGGAGGGCGAGCGGGGAGCTGTTTTTT.